This is a list of T cell receptor beta chains from one sample in a study of T cell responses to AZD1222 COVID-19 vaccine. Sequenced by immunoSEQ multiplex PCR; TCRdb stores in-frame clones only, minus some. This table has 150,000 to 190,000 clones, approximately 91% appearing once. The material was peripheral blood, obtained 28 days after the second AZD1222 dose. All receptors derive from an adult who received the AZD1222 COVID-19 vaccine. CDR3s include the opening cysteine and the closing phenylalanine or tryptophan. A D gene is named only where the DNA matches it firmly. The size of a clone is reported for some rows only, either as once, few or many, or as a class for expanded clones.

V gene	clone size	D gene	J gene	CDR3 DNA	CDR3 protein
TRBV7-6	.	TRBD2	TRBJ2-5	TGTGCCAGCAGCCCCCGACTAGCGGGAGTTAAACAAGAGACCCAGTACTTC	CASSPRLAGVKQETQYF
TRBV19	.	.	TRBJ1-5	TGTGCCAGTAGCCAGGATCGGGGTTTTCAGCCCCAGCATTTT	CASSQDRGFQPQHF
TRBV28	.	.	TRBJ1-1	TGTGCCAGCAGAGGGGGGTGGAACACTGAAGCTTTCTTT	CASRGGWNTEAFF
TRBV21-1	.	.	TRBJ1-5	TGTGCCAGCAGCAAAGTCCAGGTCCAGCATTTT	CASSKVQVQHF
TRBV4-1	.	.	TRBJ1-6	TGCGCCAGCAGCCAAGACGTGGATTCACCCCTCCACTTT	CASSQDVDSPLHF
TRBV6-2/TRBV6-3	once	TRBD2	TRBJ2-1	TGTGCCAGCAGTTACTCCGCGGGAGGGGTAAATGAGCAGTTCTTC	CASSYSAGGVNEQFF
TRBV2	.	.	TRBJ1-2	TGTGCCAGGACAAGGGCAGGGACTAACTATGGCTACACCTTC	CARTRAGTNYGYTF
TRBV6-5	.	.	TRBJ1-2	TGTGCCAGCAGTCCTCAGCAATTGGTTCATGGCTACACCTTC	CASSPQQLVHGYTF
TRBV6-4	.	.	TRBJ1-1	TGTGCCAGCAGTACCGAGGGGCTCACTGAAGCTTTCTTT	CASSTEGLTEAFF
TRBV19	.	.	TRBJ2-1	TGTGCCAGTACCCAGGAGGCAGTCTACAATGAGCAGTTCTTC	CASTQEAVYNEQFF
TRBV7-9	.	.	TRBJ2-2	TGTGCCAGCAGCCTCCGGCCGGGGTCCGGGGAGCTGTTTTTT	CASSLRPGSGELFF
TRBV28	.	TRBD1	TRBJ1-2	TGTGCCAGCAAATCCTCCCGTACAGGGGGTTATGGCTACACCTTC	CASKSSRTGGYGYTF
TRBV7-8	.	.	TRBJ1-2	TGTGCCAGCAGCTTAGAGGGATTTTCCTATGGCTACACCTTC	CASSLEGFSYGYTF
TRBV28	.	.	TRBJ1-4	TGTGCCAGCAATGATGCTCGGGGGAGGGGTGAAAAACTGTTTTTT	CASNDARGRGEKLFF
TRBV18	.	TRBD1	TRBJ2-2	TGTGCCAGCTCAGTCCGGGACAGGGGTTTGAACACCGGGGAGCTGTTTTTT	CASSVRDRGLNTGELFF
TRBV19	.	TRBD1	TRBJ1-6	TGTGCCAGTAGTGATGGGACAGGGGTTCAGAATTCACCCCTCCACTTT	CASSDGTGVQNSPLHF
TRBV4-1	few	TRBD2	TRBJ2-5	TGCGCCAGCAGCCACCCTAGCGGGGCCCGGAAGGAGACCCAGTACTTC	CASSHPSGARKETQYF
TRBV7-2	once	TRBD2	TRBJ2-7	TGTGCCAGCAGCCCGGGGGGCGAGCAGTACTTC	CASSPGGEQYF
TRBV7-8	once	.	TRBJ1-3	TGTGCCAGCAGCTTAGGAGGCCGACAGTCCACCTGGGGAAACACCATATATTTT	CASSLGGRQSTWGNTIYF
TRBV3-1/TRBV3-2	.	.	TRBJ1-3	TGTGCCAGCAGCCAAGAAAGGCCCAAGCAATGGTATGGAAACACCATATATTTT	CASSQERPKQWYGNTIYF
TRBV9	.	.	TRBJ1-4	TGTGCCAGCAGCCCCCTTGGCGGGGGGGGTGAAAAACTGTTTTTT	CASSPLGGGGEKLFF
TRBV7-3	.	TRBD2	TRBJ2-2	TGTGCCAGCAGCTTAGGAATCGGGAGGGCCGCCGGGGAGCTGTTTTTT	CASSLGIGRAAGELFF
TRBV2	.	.	TRBJ1-5	TGTGCCAGCGTGGCGGAAGGACAGCCCAATCAGCCCCAGCATTTT	CASVAEGQPNQPQHF
TRBV7-3	.	TRBD1	TRBJ2-2	TGTGCCAGCAGCTTTAAAGTGTGGGACAGTAACACCGGGGAGCTGTTTTTT	CASSFKVWDSNTGELFF
TRBV5-1	.	.	TRBJ1-1	TGCGCCAGCAGCTTGGATGGGGTATGGAACACTGAAGCTTTCTTT	CASSLDGVWNTEAFF
TRBV5-1	.	TRBD2	TRBJ2-5	TGCGCCAGCAGCTTGGGTGTCGCGGGGGTAGTTGGGGAGACCCAGTACTTC	CASSLGVAGVVGETQYF
TRBV7-2	.	TRBD2	TRBJ2-1	TGTGCCAGCAGCTTAAAGGGGATAGCGGGAAGATCCTACAATGAGCAGTTCTTC	CASSLKGIAGRSYNEQFF